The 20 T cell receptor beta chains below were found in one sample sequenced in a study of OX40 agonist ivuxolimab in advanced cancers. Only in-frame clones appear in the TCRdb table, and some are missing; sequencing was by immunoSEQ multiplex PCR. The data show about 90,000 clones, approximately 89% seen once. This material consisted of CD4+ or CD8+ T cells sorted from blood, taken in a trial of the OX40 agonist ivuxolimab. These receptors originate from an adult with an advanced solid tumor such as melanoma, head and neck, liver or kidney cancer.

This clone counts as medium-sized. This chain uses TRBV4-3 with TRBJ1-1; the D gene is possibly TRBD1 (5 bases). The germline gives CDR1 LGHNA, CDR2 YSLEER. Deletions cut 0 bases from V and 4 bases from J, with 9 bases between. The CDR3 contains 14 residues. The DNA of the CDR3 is TGCGCCAGCAGCCAAGAGGCAGGGAGCACTGAAGCTTTCTTT. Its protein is CASSQEAGSTEAFF.

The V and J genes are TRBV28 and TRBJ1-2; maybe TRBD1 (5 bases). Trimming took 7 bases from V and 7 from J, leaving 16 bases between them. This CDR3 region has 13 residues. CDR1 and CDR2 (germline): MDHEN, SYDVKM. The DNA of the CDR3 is TGTGCCAGCAACCCTAGTCCGGGGGGTGGCTACACCTTC. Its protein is CASNPSPGGGYTF.

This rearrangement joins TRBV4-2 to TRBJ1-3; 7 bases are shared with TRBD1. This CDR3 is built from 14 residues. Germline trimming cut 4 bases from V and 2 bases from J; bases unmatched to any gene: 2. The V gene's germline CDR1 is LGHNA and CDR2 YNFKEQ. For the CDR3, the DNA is TGTGCCAGCAGCCGTCAGGGGGCTGGAAACACCATATATTTT. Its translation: CASSRQGAGNTIYF.

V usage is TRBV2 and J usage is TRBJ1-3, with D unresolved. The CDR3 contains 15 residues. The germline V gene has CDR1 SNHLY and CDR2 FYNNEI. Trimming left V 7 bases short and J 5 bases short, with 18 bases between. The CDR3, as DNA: TGTGCCAGCACACCCGACCGGGGAAACCGAAACACCATATATTTT. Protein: CASTPDRGNRNTIYF. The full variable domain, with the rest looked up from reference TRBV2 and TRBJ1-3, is EPEVTQTPSHQVTQMGQEVILRCVPISNHLYFYWYRQILGQKVEFLVSFYNNEISEKSEIFDDQFSVERPDGSNFTLKIRSTKLEDSAMYFCASTPDRGNRNTIYFGEGSWLTVV.

In DNA form, the CDR3 reads TGCGCCAGCAGCCAAGAAGGCAGGGGCTCCTACAATGAGCAGTTCTTC. It is translated as CASSQEGRGSYNEQFF. The gene calls are TRBV4-3 and TRBJ2-1; a possible D gene is TRBD1 (6 bases). In germline, CDR1 is LGHNA, CDR2 YSLEER. The CDR3 covers 16 residues. Trimming took 0 bases from V and 0 from J, leaving 9 bases between them.

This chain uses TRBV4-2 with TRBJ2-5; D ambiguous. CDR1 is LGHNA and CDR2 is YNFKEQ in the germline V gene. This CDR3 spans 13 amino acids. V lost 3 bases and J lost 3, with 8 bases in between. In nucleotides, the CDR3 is TGTGCCAGCAGCCAGGATATTAAAGAGACCCAGTACTTC. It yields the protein CASSQDIKETQYF.

In DNA form, the CDR3 reads TGTGCCAGCAGCAAACTAGTTACCCCAGATACGCAGTATTTT. This codes for CASSKLVTPDTQYF. The genes are TRBV9 and TRBJ2-3; maybe TRBD2 (5 bases). Germline CDR1 SGDLS, CDR2 YYNGEE. The CDR3 spans 14 residues. V was trimmed by 4 bases and J by 4 bases, leaving 13 bases between them. Looking up the rest from reference TRBV9 and TRBJ2-3 gives the full variable domain: DSGVTQTPKHLITATGQRVTLRCSPRSGDLSVYWYQQSLDQGLQFLIQYYNGEERAKGNILERFSAQQFPDLHSELNLSSLELGDSALYFCASSKLVTPDTQYFGPGTRLTVL.

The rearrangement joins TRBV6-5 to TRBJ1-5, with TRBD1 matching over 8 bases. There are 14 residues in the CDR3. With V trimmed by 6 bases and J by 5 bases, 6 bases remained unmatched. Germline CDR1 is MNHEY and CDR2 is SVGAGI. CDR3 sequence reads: CASSPDREYQPQHF. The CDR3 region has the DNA TGTGCCAGCAGCCCGGACAGGGAGTATCAGCCCCAGCATTTT.

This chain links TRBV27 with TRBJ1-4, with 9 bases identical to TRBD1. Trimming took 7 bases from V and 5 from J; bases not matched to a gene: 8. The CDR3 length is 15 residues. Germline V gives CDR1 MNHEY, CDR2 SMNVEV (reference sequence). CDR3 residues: CASTSRDRANEKLFF. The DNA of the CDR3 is TGTGCCAGCACCTCTCGGGACAGGGCCAATGAAAAACTGTTTTTT.

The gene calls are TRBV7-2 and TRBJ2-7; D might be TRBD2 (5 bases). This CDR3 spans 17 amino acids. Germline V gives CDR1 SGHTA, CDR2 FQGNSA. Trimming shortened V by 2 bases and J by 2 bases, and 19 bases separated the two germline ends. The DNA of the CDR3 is TGTGCCAGCAGCTTACGGGGTCGTGTCATAGTGCCCTACGAGCAGTACTTC. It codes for CASSLRGRVIVPYEQYF.

CDR3 region: CASSRVWDSSPLEGYEQYF. The CDR3 DNA follows: TGTGCCAGCAGTAGAGTGTGGGACAGCTCCCCTCTGGAGGGCTACGAGCAGTACTTC. This chain links TRBV28 with TRBJ2-7; possible D gene TRBD1, 7 bases. With 5 bases removed from V and 3 bases from J, the gap between germline ends came to 29 bases. Germline V lookup: CDR1 MDHEN, CDR2 SYDVKM. The CDR3 consists of 19 residues. Complete variable domain (other parts from reference TRBV28 and TRBJ2-7): DVKVTQSSRYLVKRTGEKVFLECVQDMDHENMFWYRQDPGLGLRLIYFSYDVKMKEKGDIPEGYSVSREKKERFSLILESASTNQTSMYLCASSRVWDSSPLEGYEQYFGPGTRLTVT.

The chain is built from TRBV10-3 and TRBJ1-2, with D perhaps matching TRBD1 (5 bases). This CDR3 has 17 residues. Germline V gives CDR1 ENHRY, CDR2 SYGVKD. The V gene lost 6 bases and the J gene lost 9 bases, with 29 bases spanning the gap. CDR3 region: CAIRGIFGQGGSGSYTF. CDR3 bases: TGTGCCATCAGAGGGATTTTCGGGCAGGGAGGGTCCGGTAGCTACACCTTC.

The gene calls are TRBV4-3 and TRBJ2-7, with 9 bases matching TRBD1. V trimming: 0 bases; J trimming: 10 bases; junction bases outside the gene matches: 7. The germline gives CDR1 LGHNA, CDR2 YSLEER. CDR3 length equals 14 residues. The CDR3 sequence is CASSQDWADRGQYF. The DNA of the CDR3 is TGCGCCAGCAGCCAAGATTGGGCGGACAGGGGCCAGTACTTC.

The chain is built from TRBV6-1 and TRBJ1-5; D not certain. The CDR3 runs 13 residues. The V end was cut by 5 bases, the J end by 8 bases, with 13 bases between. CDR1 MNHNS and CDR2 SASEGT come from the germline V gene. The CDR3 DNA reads TGTGCCAGCAGTTCCCAGAACGTGGAGCCCCAGCATTTT. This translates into CASSSQNVEPQHF.

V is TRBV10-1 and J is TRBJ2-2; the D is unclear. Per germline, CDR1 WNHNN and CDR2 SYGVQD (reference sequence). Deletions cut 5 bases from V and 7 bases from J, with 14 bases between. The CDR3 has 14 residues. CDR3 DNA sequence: TGCGCCAGCAGTAGCCAAGCTGGTGTCGGGGAGCTGTTTTTT. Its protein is CASSSQAGVGELFF.

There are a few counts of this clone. CDR3 coding DNA: TGTGCCAGCTCAAAAGATAGGAATCAGCCCCAGCATTTT. This codes for CASSKDRNQPQHF. The chain links TRBV18 to TRBJ1-5; D remains unclear. Germline CDR1 and CDR2: KGHSH and LQKENI. The CDR3 loop spans 13 amino acids. The V end lost 5 bases, the J end lost 4 bases, and 9 bases lay between the germline ends.

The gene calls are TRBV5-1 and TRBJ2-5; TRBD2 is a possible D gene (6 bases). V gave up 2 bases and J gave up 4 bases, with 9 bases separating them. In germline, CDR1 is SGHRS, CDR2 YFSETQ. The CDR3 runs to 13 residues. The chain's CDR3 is CASSFGSRETQYF. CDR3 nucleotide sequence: TGCGCCAGCAGCTTCGGGAGTCGAGAGACCCAGTACTTC.

CDR3 in DNA: TGTGCTGTCCGAGTGGGACAGTCCAATAGCAATCAGCCCCAGCATTTT. Its translation is CAVRVGQSNSNQPQHF. V usage is TRBV30 and J usage is TRBJ1-5; 7 positions agree with TRBD1. The CDR3 spans 16 residues. Germline V gives CDR1 GTSNPN, CDR2 SVGIG (reference sequence).

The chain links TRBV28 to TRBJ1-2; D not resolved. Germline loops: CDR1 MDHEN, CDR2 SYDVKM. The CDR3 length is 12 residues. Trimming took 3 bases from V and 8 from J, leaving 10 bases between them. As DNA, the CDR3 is TGTGCCAGCAGTTTGACTCAAAAGGGCTACACCTTC. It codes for CASSLTQKGYTF.

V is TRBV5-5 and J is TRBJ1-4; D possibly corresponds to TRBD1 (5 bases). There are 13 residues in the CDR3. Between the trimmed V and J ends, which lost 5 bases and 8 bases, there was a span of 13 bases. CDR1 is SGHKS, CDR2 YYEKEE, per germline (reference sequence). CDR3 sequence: CASRPAAGEKLFF. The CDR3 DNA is TGTGCCAGCAGGCCCGCAGCAGGGGAAAAACTGTTTTTT.